The following is a T cell receptor beta chain sequence with its context. Its antigen is currently unknown. Profiling relied on immunoSEQ multiplex PCR, and the TCRdb table lists in-frame clones only, not all of them. Of 100,000 to 150,000 clones listed, more than 80% were seen once; the top ten hold roughly 4%. This CDR3 has 17 residues. V was pared by 1 base and J by 3 bases, with 6 bases of the junction left unmatched. Germline V gene data show CDR1 as LGHDT and CDR2 as YNNKEL (reference sequence). This sample is part of a study of T cell responses to AZD1222 COVID-19 vaccine. Findings of the study overall: Reports say nearly half of spike-specific TCRs go after unmutated variant regions. Vaccine-associated CD4 TCRs spanned spike, dominant at 160-218 and 743-854. Spike-specific TCR breadth rose after two AZD1222 doses, and depth rose as well.

The sample in question was peripheral blood, obtained 28 days after the second AZD1222 dose. This clonotype was obtained from an adult who received the AZD1222 COVID-19 vaccine. The chain links TRBV3-1 (or the pseudogene TRBV3-2) to TRBJ2-1; 10 bases are a match to TRBD1. The chain's CDR3 is CASSQVGRTGGYNEQFF. In DNA form, the CDR3 reads TGTGCCAGCAGCCAAGTTGGGAGGACAGGGGGCTACAATGAGCAGTTCTTC.